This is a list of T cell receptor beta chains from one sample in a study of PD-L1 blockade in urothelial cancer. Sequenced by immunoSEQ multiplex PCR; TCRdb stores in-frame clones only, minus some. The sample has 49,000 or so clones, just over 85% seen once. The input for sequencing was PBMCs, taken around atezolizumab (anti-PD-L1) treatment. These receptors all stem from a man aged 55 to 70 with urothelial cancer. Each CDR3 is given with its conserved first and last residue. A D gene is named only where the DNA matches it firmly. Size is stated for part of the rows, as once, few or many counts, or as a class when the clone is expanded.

cdr3_aa: CASRPTGVSGNTIYF
cdr3_nt: TGTGCCAGCAGGCCGACAGGGGTCTCAGGAAACACCATATATTTT
v_call: TRBV6-5
j_call: TRBJ1-3
d_call: TRBD1
clone_size: once

cdr3_aa: CATSRGLTGASEKLFF
cdr3_nt: TGTGCCACCAGCAGAGGCCTGACAGGGGCGAGTGAAAAACTGTTTTTT
v_call: TRBV15
j_call: TRBJ1-4
d_call: TRBD1
clone_size: NA

cdr3_aa: CASSQLERGYQPQHF
cdr3_nt: TGTGCCAGTAGTCAACTGGAAAGGGGTTACCAGCCCCAGCATTTT
v_call: TRBV19
j_call: TRBJ1-5
d_call: NA
clone_size: NA

cdr3_aa: CSVADGTDLGEQYF
cdr3_nt: TGCAGCGTTGCCGACGGGACAGACTTGGGCGAGCAGTACTTC
v_call: TRBV29-1
j_call: TRBJ2-7
d_call: TRBD1
clone_size: NA

cdr3_aa: CASSQGRPASGNTIYF
cdr3_nt: TGTGCCAGCAGCCAGGGAAGACCGGCCTCTGGAAACACCATATATTTT
v_call: TRBV5-6
j_call: TRBJ1-3
d_call: NA
clone_size: NA

cdr3_aa: CASRPDAGVGTEAFF
cdr3_nt: TGTGCCAGCAGACCAGACGCGGGCGTTGGGACTGAAGCTTTCTTT
v_call: TRBV6-4
j_call: TRBJ1-1
d_call: NA
clone_size: NA

cdr3_aa: CASTWDRVMGTEAFF
cdr3_nt: TGTGCCAGTACCTGGGACAGGGTTATGGGCACTGAAGCTTTCTTT
v_call: TRBV19
j_call: TRBJ1-1
d_call: TRBD1
clone_size: NA

cdr3_aa: CASTPQINSPLHF
cdr3_nt: TGTGCCAGTACCCCCCAGATTAATTCACCCCTCCACTTT
v_call: TRBV19
j_call: TRBJ1-6
d_call: NA
clone_size: NA

cdr3_aa: CASSLNRNTEAFF
cdr3_nt: TGTGCCAGCAGCTTAAACAGGAACACTGAAGCTTTCTTT
v_call: TRBV5-6
j_call: TRBJ1-1
d_call: NA
clone_size: NA

cdr3_aa: CASSPFAGVEKLFF
cdr3_nt: TGTGCCAGCTCACCGTTTGCAGGGGTTGAAAAACTGTTTTTT
v_call: TRBV18
j_call: TRBJ1-4
d_call: NA
clone_size: NA

cdr3_aa: CASSYGGRRLADTIYF
cdr3_nt: TGTGCCAGCAGTTACGGCGGCAGGAGGCTTGCAGACACCATATATTTT
v_call: TRBV6-5
j_call: TRBJ1-3
d_call: NA
clone_size: NA

cdr3_aa: CASSPLLAGGPRPYEQYF
cdr3_nt: TGCGCCAGCAGCCCCCTACTAGCGGGAGGGCCGAGACCCTACGAGCAGTACTTC
v_call: TRBV4-1
j_call: TRBJ2-7
d_call: TRBD2
clone_size: NA

cdr3_aa: CASSLMASGSTDTQYF
cdr3_nt: TGTGCCAGCAGCTTAATGGCTAGCGGAAGCACAGATACGCAGTATTTT
v_call: TRBV7-6
j_call: TRBJ2-3
d_call: TRBD2
clone_size: NA

cdr3_aa: CATSRDLERLDEQFF
cdr3_nt: TGTGCCACCAGCAGAGATCTGGAGAGGCTCGATGAGCAGTTCTTC
v_call: TRBV15
j_call: TRBJ2-1
d_call: NA
clone_size: few

cdr3_aa: CASSEQASSYEQYF
cdr3_nt: TGTGCCAGCAGTGAACAGGCCTCCTCCTACGAGCAGTACTTC
v_call: TRBV6-1
j_call: TRBJ2-7
d_call: NA
clone_size: once

cdr3_aa: CASSPRQGSNSPLHF
cdr3_nt: TGTGCCAGCAGTCCCCGCCAGGGCTCTAATTCACCCCTCCACTTT
v_call: TRBV6-4
j_call: TRBJ1-6
d_call: NA
clone_size: few

cdr3_aa: CASSQRGQLNTEAFF
cdr3_nt: TGCGCCAGCAGTCAAAGGGGACAGCTGAACACTGAAGCTTTCTTT
v_call: TRBV23-1
j_call: TRBJ1-1
d_call: TRBD1
clone_size: NA

cdr3_aa: CASSLKPVAGYTF
cdr3_nt: TGCGCCAGCAGCCTCAAACCAGTGGCCGGCTACACCTTC
v_call: TRBV5-1
j_call: TRBJ1-2
d_call: NA
clone_size: NA

cdr3_aa: CATSSRGEKETQYF
cdr3_nt: TGTGCCACCAGCAGCAGGGGCGAGAAAGAGACCCAGTACTTC
v_call: TRBV15
j_call: TRBJ2-5
d_call: NA
clone_size: NA

cdr3_aa: CASQTPGEHYGYTF
cdr3_nt: TGTGCCAGCCAAACTCCAGGGGAACACTATGGCTACACCTTC
v_call: TRBV6-5
j_call: TRBJ1-2
d_call: NA
clone_size: NA

cdr3_aa: CASIFGQMNTEAFF
cdr3_nt: TGTGCCAGCATTTTTGGACAGATGAACACTGAAGCTTTCTTT
v_call: TRBV6-6
j_call: TRBJ1-1
d_call: NA
clone_size: once

cdr3_aa: CASIDNLRRNTGELFF
cdr3_nt: TGTGCCAGTATCGATAATCTCCGGAGGAACACCGGGGAGCTGTTTTTT
v_call: TRBV19
j_call: TRBJ2-2
d_call: NA
clone_size: NA

cdr3_aa: CASSQAGNTIYF
cdr3_nt: TGCGCCAGCAGCCAAGCGGGAAACACCATATATTTT
v_call: TRBV4-1
j_call: TRBJ1-3
d_call: NA
clone_size: NA

cdr3_aa: CASSALLAGKQFF
cdr3_nt: TGTGCCAGCAGCGCCCTACTAGCGGGGAAGCAGTTCTTC
v_call: TRBV7-6
j_call: TRBJ2-1
d_call: TRBD2
clone_size: NA

cdr3_aa: CASSPPWTGGANTEAFF
cdr3_nt: TGTGCCAGCTCACCACCTTGGACAGGGGGCGCGAACACTGAAGCTTTCTTT
v_call: TRBV18
j_call: TRBJ1-1
d_call: TRBD1
clone_size: NA

cdr3_aa: CASSMWGDYTF
cdr3_nt: TGTGCCAGTAGTATGTGGGGGGACTACACCTTC
v_call: TRBV19
j_call: TRBJ1-2
d_call: NA
clone_size: NA

cdr3_aa: CASSVGVKEEKLFF
cdr3_nt: TGTGCCAGCAGCGTGGGTGTGAAGGAGGAAAAACTGTTTTTT
v_call: TRBV9
j_call: TRBJ1-4
d_call: NA
clone_size: NA

cdr3_aa: CASSVEDRGNSPLHF
cdr3_nt: TGTGCCAGCAGCGTAGAGGACAGGGGGAATTCACCCCTCCACTTT
v_call: TRBV9
j_call: TRBJ1-6
d_call: TRBD1
clone_size: NA

cdr3_aa: CASSQIGRRNYGYTF
cdr3_nt: TGCGCCAGCAGCCAAATAGGAAGGAGAAACTATGGCTACACCTTC
v_call: TRBV4-1
j_call: TRBJ1-2
d_call: NA
clone_size: NA

cdr3_aa: CASSRGLAGLTGELFF
cdr3_nt: TGTGCCAGCAGCCGAGGACTAGCGGGTCTAACCGGGGAGCTGTTTTTT
v_call: TRBV5-8
j_call: TRBJ2-2
d_call: TRBD2
clone_size: NA

cdr3_aa: CASSPPGQQARTDTQYF
cdr3_nt: TGTGCCAGCAGCCCGCCGGGACAACAAGCCCGCACAGATACGCAGTATTTT
v_call: TRBV5-5
j_call: TRBJ2-3
d_call: NA
clone_size: NA

cdr3_aa: CAWSQGKGNSPLHF
cdr3_nt: TGTGCCTGGAGCCAGGGGAAGGGGAATTCACCCCTCCACTTT
v_call: TRBV30
j_call: TRBJ1-6
d_call: NA
clone_size: NA

cdr3_aa: CASSSTGGTRETQYF
cdr3_nt: TGCGCCAGCAGCTCGACAGGGGGTACGAGAGAGACCCAGTACTTC
v_call: TRBV5-1
j_call: TRBJ2-5
d_call: TRBD1
clone_size: NA

cdr3_aa: CASSRASGGVGSYNEQFF
cdr3_nt: TGTGCCAGCAGTAGGGCTAGCGGGGGGGTTGGTTCCTACAATGAGCAGTTCTTC
v_call: TRBV2
j_call: TRBJ2-1
d_call: TRBD2
clone_size: NA

cdr3_aa: CASRRTSGGLETQYF
cdr3_nt: TGTGCCAGCAGAAGGACTAGCGGGGGGCTAGAGACCCAGTACTTC
v_call: TRBV2
j_call: TRBJ2-5
d_call: TRBD2
clone_size: NA

cdr3_aa: CASSLQQETQYF
cdr3_nt: TGTGCCAGCAGCTTACAGCAAGAGACCCAGTACTTC
v_call: TRBV11-1
j_call: TRBJ2-5
d_call: NA
clone_size: NA

cdr3_aa: CASSHGTASYEQYF
cdr3_nt: TGTGCCAGCAGCCACGGGACAGCATCCTACGAGCAGTACTTC
v_call: TRBV7-8
j_call: TRBJ2-7
d_call: TRBD1
clone_size: few

cdr3_aa: CASSPAGQPQHF
cdr3_nt: TGTGCCAGCAGCCCAGCGGGGCAGCCCCAGCATTTT
v_call: TRBV7-6
j_call: TRBJ1-5
d_call: NA
clone_size: NA